The next 26 T cell receptor beta chains were all read from a single sample in a study of T cell responses to AZD1222 COVID-19 vaccine. Assay: immunoSEQ multiplex PCR; the TCRdb copy retains only in-frame clones and omits some. The data show 80,000 or so clones, 85% to 90% seen once. Source: peripheral blood, taken on day 0 of AZD1222 vaccination. The source is an adult in good health.

The chain carries TRBV2 and TRBJ1-2; D gene uncertain. CDR3 length equals 13 residues. Germline V gene lookup returns CDR1 SNHLY and CDR2 FYNNEI. V was cut by 6 bases and J by 3 bases, with 11 bases left in between. In nucleotides, the CDR3 is TGTGCCAGCAGAGAGAAGGCTCACTATGGCTACACCTTC. Residues: CASREKAHYGYTF.

The gene calls are TRBV9 and TRBJ2-5; TRBD2 might be the D (6 bases). Germline CDR1 reads SGDLS; CDR2 reads YYNGEE. The CDR3 loop spans 15 amino acids. Trimming removed 0 bases from V and 5 bases from J, with 14 bases in between. The CDR3 protein is CASSVGSRDLETQYF. The CDR3 DNA is TGTGCCAGCAGCGTAGGTAGTAGGGACTTGGAGACCCAGTACTTC.

V is TRBV5-1 and J is TRBJ1-2; D uncertain. The CDR3 totals 12 residues. In germline, CDR1 is SGHRS, CDR2 YFSETQ. V was pared by 5 bases and J by 8 bases, with 13 bases between. The CDR3 DNA sequence: TGCGCCAGCAGTTTCGACCTCGTAGGCTACACCTTC. The encoded protein is CASSFDLVGYTF.

The chain employs TRBV24-1 and TRBJ2-7; TRBD1 matches 7 bases. The junction had 12 bases not matched to a gene; V was cut back by 10 bases and J by 7 bases. The CDR3 is 13 residues long. Germline V gives CDR1 KGHDR, CDR2 SFDVKD. This CDR3 is CATRDRSYGEQYF. CDR3 sequence (DNA): TGTGCCACAAGGGACAGATCCTATGGAGAGCAGTACTTC.

The chain is built from TRBV11-2 and TRBJ1-3; 7 bases are shared with TRBD1. The CDR3 covers 16 residues. Germline V gene lookup returns CDR1 SGHAT and CDR2 FQNNGV. V lost 5 bases, J lost 0 bases, and 7 bases stayed unmatched. The CDR3 loop reads CASSGRTGPSGNTIYF. In DNA form, the CDR3 reads TGTGCCAGCAGCGGGAGGACAGGCCCCTCTGGAAACACCATATATTTT.

J is TRBJ2-1 and V is TRBV28; TRBD2 aligns across 13 bases. The V and J ends lost 5 bases and 6 bases, in that order; junction bases with no gene match: 10. The CDR3 is made up of 17 amino acids. The germline V gene has CDR1 MDHEN and CDR2 SYDVKM. CDR3 sequence reads: CASSLIGTSGASNEQFF. CDR3 nucleotide sequence: TGTGCCAGCAGTCTCATTGGGACTAGCGGGGCCTCCAATGAGCAGTTCTTC.

V is TRBV7-3 and J is TRBJ1-1, with unresolved D. CDR1 SGHTA and CDR2 FQGTGA come from the germline V gene. The CDR3 extends over 13 amino acids. Trimming shortened V by 5 bases and J by 1 base, and 8 bases separated the two germline ends. The DNA for the CDR3 is TGTGCCAGCAGCGCCTCACCGAACACTGAAGCTTTCTTT. Protein product: CASSASPNTEAFF.

This sequence joins TRBV5-1 and TRBJ2-1; the match to TRBD2 covers 11 bases. Germline lookup yields CDR1 SGHRS and CDR2 YFSETQ. This CDR3 contains 18 residues. Trimming cost V 0 bases and J 4 bases; bases outside gene matches: 9. CDR3 DNA: TGCGCCAGCAGCTTGGTTGCTAGCGGGGGGCCAACTTACAATGAGCAGTTCTTC. Its translation is CASSLVASGGPTYNEQFF.

The chain recombines TRBV5-1 with TRBJ1-4, with TRBD1 as a possible D gene (6 bases). Per germline, CDR1 SGHRS and CDR2 YFSETQ. With 4 bases removed from V and 0 bases from J, the gap between germline ends came to 10 bases. This CDR3 has 15 residues. The CDR3 reads CASSNNRATNEKLFF. The CDR3 nucleotides are TGCGCCAGCAGCAACAACAGGGCAACTAATGAAAAACTGTTTTTT. The entire variable domain, with the rest obtained from reference TRBV5-1 and TRBJ1-4, is as follows: KAGVTQTPRYLIKTRGQQVTLSCSPISGHRSVSWYQQTPGQGLQFLFEYFSETQRNKGNFPGRFSGRQFSNSRSEMNVSTLELGDSALYLCASSNNRATNEKLFFGSGTQLSVL.

This chain connects TRBV9 to TRBJ2-7; 11 bases agree with TRBD2. The CDR3 has 18 amino acids. V shed 2 bases, J shed 3 bases, and the junction held 13 bases outside the gene matches. Germline loops: CDR1 SGDLS, CDR2 YYNGEE. CDR3 DNA: TGTGCCAGCAGCGTGTCTGAACCGGGACTAGCGGAAGTCTACGAGCAGTACTTC. This encodes CASSVSEPGLAEVYEQYF.

V usage is TRBV19 and J usage is TRBJ1-6, with D uncertain. The CDR3 sequence is 14 residues long. Trimming took 7 bases from V and 0 from J, leaving 7 bases between them. CDR1 and CDR2 from the germline V gene are LNHDA and SQIVND (reference sequence). The CDR3 sequence is CASKWDSYNSPLHF. For the CDR3, the DNA is TGTGCCAGTAAGTGGGACTCCTATAATTCACCCCTCCACTTT.

The chain employs TRBV5-4 and TRBJ2-2; 8 positions agree with TRBD2. Germline V gene lookup returns CDR1 SGHNT and CDR2 YYREEE (reference sequence). The CDR3 length is 15 residues. The V gene end was trimmed by 4 bases and the J gene end by 0 bases; junction bases not matched to a gene: 2. CDR3 sequence reads: CASSLSGANTGELFF. The DNA of the CDR3 is TGTGCCAGCAGCCTTAGCGGGGCGAACACCGGGGAGCTGTTTTTT.

The genes are TRBV7-6 and TRBJ2-1; possibly TRBD1 for D (5 bases). The germline V gene has CDR1 SGHVS and CDR2 FNYEAQ. V shed 0 bases and J shed 2 bases, with 17 bases lying between them. This CDR3 is built from 18 residues. The CDR3 is CASSLAHRVQGAYNEQFF. In DNA form, the CDR3 reads TGTGCCAGCAGCTTAGCGCATAGGGTGCAAGGGGCCTACAATGAGCAGTTCTTC.

The gene calls are TRBV11-3 and TRBJ1-2; D is unclear. This CDR3 is 14 amino acids long. V was clipped by 3 bases and J by 2 bases, with 10 bases between them. Germline values: CDR1 SGHNT, CDR2 YENEEA. This CDR3 is CASSLSRGNYGYTF. CDR3 DNA sequence: TGTGCCAGCAGCTTGAGCAGAGGCAACTATGGCTACACCTTC.

The chain is built from TRBV7-9 and TRBJ1-2, with 10 bases lining up with TRBD1. The V gene end was trimmed by 7 bases and the J gene end by 5 bases; junction bases not matched to a gene: 10. This CDR3 contains 15 residues. Germline V CDR1 and CDR2: SEHNR, FQNEAQ (reference sequence). CDR3 protein: CASTVNGQGGYGYTF. The CDR3 DNA reads as TGTGCCAGCACCGTTAATGGACAGGGGGGATATGGCTACACCTTC.

This chain's CDR3 is CASLESGANVLTF. In DNA form, the CDR3 reads TGCGCCAGCCTTGAATCTGGGGCCAACGTCCTGACTTTC. The rearrangement links TRBV5-1 to TRBJ2-6; D remains ambiguous. Germline-derived CDR1 and CDR2 are SGHRS and YFSETQ. Trimming took off 7 bases at V and 1 base at J, with 6 bases between the two ends. This CDR3 is 13 amino acids long.

CDR3 coding DNA: TGTGCCAGCAGTGACTGGCAAGAGACCCAGTACTTC. It yields the protein CASSDWQETQYF. This rearrangement joins TRBV25-1 to TRBJ2-5, with D hard to call. Germline CDR1 is MGHDK and CDR2 is SYGVNS. The CDR3 runs to 12 residues. Trimming removed 3 bases at V and 2 bases at J, with 4 bases between.

The chain combines TRBV28 with TRBJ1-2; D is undetermined. The germline CDR1 and CDR2 sequences are MDHEN and SYDVKM. V shed 5 bases and J shed 7 bases, with 11 bases lying between them. This CDR3 has 12 amino acids. The CDR3 loop is CASSLPRFGYTF. CDR3 DNA: TGTGCCAGCAGTCTCCCGCGGTTTGGCTACACCTTC.

This clone was seen a single time. As DNA, the CDR3 is TGTGCCAGCAGCTTGACAGGGTGGACGAACACTGAAGCTTTCTTT. Translated: CASSLTGWTNTEAFF. This chain links TRBV7-8 with TRBJ1-1; TRBD1 aligns across 7 bases. The CDR3 runs to 15 residues. V gave up 3 bases and J gave up 1 base; unmatched junction bases: 5. Germline V gene data show CDR1 as SGHVS and CDR2 as FQNEAQ.

This CDR3 is CASSPGTGLYEQYF. The CDR3, as DNA: TGTGCCAGCAGCCCAGGGACAGGGCTCTACGAGCAGTACTTC. The chain combines TRBV3-1 (or the pseudogene TRBV3-2) with TRBJ2-7; 9 nucleotides align to TRBD1. This CDR3 region has 14 residues. Germline-derived CDR1 and CDR2 are LGHDT and YNNKEL (reference sequence). V dropped 4 bases and J dropped 3; count of bases not matched to a gene: 4.

The V and J genes are TRBV20-1 and TRBJ1-1, with 7 nucleotides matching TRBD1. CDR1 DFQATT and CDR2 SNEGSKA come from the germline V gene (reference sequence). J was trimmed by 0 bases and V by 3 bases; bases with no gene match: 13. The CDR3 spans 17 residues. CDR3 DNA: TGCAGTGCTAGTGTCCCACGGGCAGGGGGGATGAACACTGAAGCTTTCTTT. This sequence encodes CSASVPRAGGMNTEAFF.

This clone was counted between two and nine times. The rearrangement joins TRBV3-1 (or the pseudogene TRBV3-2) to TRBJ2-1, with TRBD1 identical over 9 bases. The V and J ends lost 8 bases and 6 bases, in that order; junction bases with no gene match: 5. CDR1 and CDR2 from the germline V gene are LGHDT and YNNKEL (reference sequence). CDR3 size: 13 residues. CDR3: CASGDRVANEQFF. DNA for the CDR3: TGTGCCAGCGGGGACAGGGTCGCCAATGAGCAGTTCTTC.

The genes are TRBV29-1 and TRBJ2-2; D might be TRBD1 (5 bases). The CDR3 is 12 amino acids. V was pared by 7 bases and J by 5 bases, with 11 bases between. The germline gives CDR1 SQVTM, CDR2 ANQGSEA. The CDR3 nucleotides are TGCAGCGGGAGTGCAGGGACCGGGGAGCTGTTTTTT. It is translated as CSGSAGTGELFF.

The chain carries TRBV11-2 and TRBJ2-6; 9 nucleotides agree with TRBD1. This CDR3 is built from 19 residues. V gave up 4 bases and J gave up 0 bases; unmatched junction bases: 10. The V gene's germline CDR1 is SGHAT and CDR2 FQNNGV. The CDR3 DNA is TGTGCCAGCAGCTCGGAACGTTGGGACAGGGCCTCTGGGGCCAACGTCCTGACTTTC. As protein: CASSSERWDRASGANVLTF. Filled out from reference TRBV11-2 and TRBJ2-6, the complete variable domain reads EAGVAQSPRYKIIEKRQSVAFWCNPISGHATLYWYQQILGQGPKLLIQFQNNGVVDDSQLPKDRFSAERLKGVDSTLKIQPAKLEDSAVYLCASSSERWDRASGANVLTFGAGSRLTVL.

The rearrangement joins TRBV5-1 to TRBJ1-5; no clear D. V lost 0 bases and J lost 4, with 8 bases in between. The CDR3 consists of 14 residues. Germline V gene data show CDR1 as SGHRS and CDR2 as YFSETQ. CDR3 DNA sequence: TGCGCCAGCAGCTTGGACGGATTAAATCAGCCCCAGCATTTT. It codes for CASSLDGLNQPQHF.

This chain links TRBV12-3 or TRBV12-4 with TRBJ2-7; D tentatively fits TRBD1 or TRBD2 (5 bases each). V lost 7 bases to trimming and J lost 3 bases, with 10 bases between them. The CDR3 spans 12 residues. CDR3 sequence reads: CASKVGVYEQYF. In nucleotides, the CDR3 is TGTGCCAGCAAGGTGGGGGTCTACGAGCAGTACTTC.